The TCR beta chain described here comes from a study of blood T cells in healthy people across ages. General observations from the study: A roughly linear fall in TCR beta diversity per million T cells was seen with increasing age.

The CDR3 has 15 amino acids. Germline assignment: CDR1 MNHEY and CDR2 SMNVEV (reference sequence). Regarding this clonotype: The antigen remains unidentified.

With a J-beta primer mix and a sample-barcoded 5' primer, a second PCR ran about 7 to 12 cycles. Via MiXCR, TCRdb re-called the 5' RACE reads, giving one row per CDR3 protein. The table records approximately 810,000 distinct CDR3 sequences, 25% to 30% of them present only once. The specimen sequenced was blood. This clonotype was obtained from a woman older than 75 in good health. This chain joins TRBV27 and TRBJ2-4, with D uncertain. With the DNA end fitting TRBJ2-7 better, the J assignment may be wrong. CDR3 sequence: CASSLYGHHAHEQYF. The CDR3 region has the DNA TGTGCCAGCAGTTTATACGGGCACCATGCCCACGAGCAGTACTTC.